Described below is a single T cell receptor (beta chain) sequence and its context. Authors' processing steps: Cell counts per sample came from amplifying reference gene primers. The assay was immunoSEQ multiplex PCR, and TCRdb's table has in-frame clones only and misses some. For V, J and clone size, that table is used; D and trimming come from the DNA. The sample holds 170,000 or so clones, around nine tenths seen once. This sample stems from a study of blood T cell repertoires in COVID-19. V shed 1 base and J shed 5 bases, with 8 bases lying between them. Germline-derived CDR1 and CDR2 are SGHTA and FQGNSA. This CDR3 comprises 13 residues.

This sequence originates from a woman younger than 30 who had recovered from COVID-19. The chain links TRBV7-2 to TRBJ1-1; unclear D gene. Sequenced input: peripheral blood. CDR3 nucleotides: TGTGCCAGCAGCTTAGACACCGGGACTGAAGCTTTCTTT. It codes for CASSLDTGTEAFF.